The clone carrying this TCR beta chain was detected ten times or more. Its target is unknown. This sample stems from a study of blood T cells in healthy people across ages. Study-wide findings and caveats: The donors' CMV status was not determined, possibly confounding changes in expanded clonotypes.

A second roughly 6 to 12 cycle PCR used barcoded and J-beta primers. The template-switch adaptor, which had 12 random nucleotides, put a tag on each cDNA molecule. Each sample provided no less than 2.5 million CDR3-containing paired-end reads. TCRdb independently ran MiXCR on the 5' RACE reads; one entry per CDR3 protein. The profile shows around 670,000 distinct CDR3 sequences, approximately 30% of them singletons. V dropped 5 bases and J dropped 8; count of bases not matched to a gene: 9. This CDR3 is 15 amino acids long. Germline V lookup: CDR1 SGHTA, CDR2 FQGNSA. The sample was blood. The V call is TRBV7-2, the J call TRBJ1-2, with 12 positions matching TRBD1. The receptor was isolated from a woman of 80 years or more in good health. The DNA for the CDR3 is TGTGCCAGCAGCCTCCGGGACAGGGGGCGCACAGGCTACACCTTC. It is translated as CASSLRDRGRTGYTF.